The rows below give T cell receptor beta chains drawn from one sample of a study of T cell responses to AZD1222 COVID-19 vaccine. Data came from immunoSEQ multiplex PCR; TCRdb stores just in-frame clones and leaves some out. This sample has around 110,000 clones; around 91% occur once, and the top ten carry 8%. This sample comprised peripheral blood, obtained 28 days after the second AZD1222 dose. These receptors came from an adult who received the AZD1222 COVID-19 vaccine. CDR3s include the opening cysteine and the closing phenylalanine or tryptophan. D genes are given only for firm matches. Some rows have no size entry. The others give once, few or many, or a class for an expanded clone.

D	J	size	V	CDR3	DNA
-	TRBJ2-2	-	TRBV13	CASSLSPALPGELFF	TGTGCCAGCAGCTTATCCCCCGCCCTCCCCGGGGAGCTGTTTTTT
TRBD1	TRBJ2-7	-	TRBV19	CASAAGQGAYEQYF	TGTGCCAGTGCCGCGGGACAGGGGGCCTACGAGCAGTACTTC
-	TRBJ2-7	once	TRBV9	CASSVLPGYEQYF	TGTGCCAGCAGCGTCCTTCCAGGCTACGAGCAGTACTTC
TRBD2	TRBJ2-5	-	TRBV3-1/TRBV3-2	CASPNHNGGARETQYF	TGTGCCAGTCCTAACCACAACGGGGGGGCTAGGGAGACCCAGTACTTC
-	TRBJ2-7	-	TRBV12-3/TRBV12-4	CASSRDGRGEQYF	TGTGCCAGCAGTCGGGACGGCCGAGGCGAGCAGTACTTC
-	TRBJ1-5	few	TRBV2	CASSTGNSNQPQHF	TGTGCCAGCAGTACCGGCAACAGCAATCAGCCCCAGCATTTT
-	TRBJ1-2	once	TRBV2	CASGQDISRGGEGYTF	TGTGCCAGCGGCCAGGACATTTCGAGAGGAGGGGAAGGCTACACCTTC
TRBD2	TRBJ2-1	-	TRBV19	CASRPKVLAGGPASYNEQFF	TGTGCCAGCAGGCCTAAAGTCCTGGCGGGGGGGCCCGCATCCTACAATGAGCAGTTCTTC
TRBD1	TRBJ2-7	-	TRBV5-4	CASTGQGLNEQYF	TGTGCCAGCACCGGACAGGGGTTAAACGAGCAGTACTTC
-	TRBJ1-1	-	TRBV3-1/TRBV3-2	CASSQGRAPDTEAFF	TGTGCCAGCAGCCAAGGTCGGGCGCCTGACACTGAAGCTTTCTTT
TRBD1	TRBJ2-5	-	TRBV11-1	CASSDRDLFTSQYF	TGTGCCAGCAGCGACAGGGACCTCTTTACGTCCCAGTACTTC
-	TRBJ1-3	-	TRBV5-5	CASTRPGSPNTIYF	TGTGCCAGCACCCGGCCAGGGAGTCCCAACACCATATATTTT
-	TRBJ2-1	-	TRBV29-1	CSVEGGAAPDNEQFF	TGCAGCGTTGAAGGAGGGGCCGCACCGGACAATGAGCAGTTCTTC
-	TRBJ2-1	-	TRBV6-2/TRBV6-3	CASSPRPGYNEQFF	TGTGCCAGCAGTCCGCGCCCGGGGTACAATGAGCAGTTCTTC
-	TRBJ1-1	few	TRBV9	CASRPAGDAGGTEAFF	TGTGCCAGCAGGCCCGCAGGAGACGCGGGGGGCACTGAAGCTTTCTTT
-	TRBJ1-4	-	TRBV19	CASTTLERRDEKLFF	TGTGCCAGTACCACATTGGAGCGACGGGATGAAAAACTGTTTTTT
-	TRBJ1-3	-	TRBV2	CASSDWDGKGGNTIYF	TGTGCCAGCAGTGATTGGGACGGAAAAGGCGGAAACACCATATATTTT
-	TRBJ2-5	-	TRBV4-2	CWGPQETQYF	TGCTGGGGGCCCCAAGAGACCCAGTACTTC
-	TRBJ1-2	-	TRBV21-1	CASGCGDRYGYTF	TGTGCCAGCGGATGTGGGGATAGGTATGGCTACACCTTC
-	TRBJ1-2	once	TRBV27	CASSLDSRPLGYTF	TGTGCCAGCAGTTTAGACAGCCGGCCTCTTGGCTACACCTTC
-	TRBJ1-2	once	TRBV7-9	CASSPGGDSYGYTF	TGTGCCAGCAGCCCGGGAGGGGACTCCTATGGCTACACCTTC
-	TRBJ1-1	once	TRBV12-3/TRBV12-4	CASSRSWETEAFF	TGTGCCAGCAGCCGTTCGTGGGAGACTGAAGCTTTCTTT
TRBD1	TRBJ2-7	-	TRBV9	CASSVRDRAIYEQYF	TGTGCCAGCAGCGTCCGGGACAGGGCCATTTACGAGCAGTACTTC
-	TRBJ2-5	once	TRBV7-2	CASSLVGGRGAFQETQYF	TGTGCCAGCAGCTTAGTAGGGGGGCGCGGGGCATTCCAAGAGACCCAGTACTTC
-	TRBJ1-6	once	TRBV19	CASSTTVGRSPLHF	TGTGCCAGTAGTACGACAGTTGGAAGGTCACCCCTCCACTTT
-	TRBJ2-2	-	TRBV30	CAWGGTGRPDTGELFF	TGTGCCTGGGGAGGGACGGGACGGCCGGACACCGGGGAGCTGTTTTTT